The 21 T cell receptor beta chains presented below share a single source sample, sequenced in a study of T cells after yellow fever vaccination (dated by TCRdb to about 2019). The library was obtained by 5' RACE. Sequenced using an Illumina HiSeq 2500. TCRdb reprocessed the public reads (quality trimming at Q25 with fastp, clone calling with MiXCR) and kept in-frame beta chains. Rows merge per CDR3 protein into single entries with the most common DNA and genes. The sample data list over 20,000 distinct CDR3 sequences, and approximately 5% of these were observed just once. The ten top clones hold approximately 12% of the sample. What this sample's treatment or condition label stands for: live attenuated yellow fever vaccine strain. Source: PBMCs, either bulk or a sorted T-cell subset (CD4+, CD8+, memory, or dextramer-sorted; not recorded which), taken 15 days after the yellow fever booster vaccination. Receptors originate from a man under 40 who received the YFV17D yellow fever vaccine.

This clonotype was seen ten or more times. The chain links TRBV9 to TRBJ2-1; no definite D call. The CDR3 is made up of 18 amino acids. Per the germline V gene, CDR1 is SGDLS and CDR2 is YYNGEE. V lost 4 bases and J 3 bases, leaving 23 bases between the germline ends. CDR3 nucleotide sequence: TGTGCCAGCAGCCCAGAGGACGTTTTTGCGGATCTCTACAATGAGCAGTTCTTC. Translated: CASSPEDVFADLYNEQFF.

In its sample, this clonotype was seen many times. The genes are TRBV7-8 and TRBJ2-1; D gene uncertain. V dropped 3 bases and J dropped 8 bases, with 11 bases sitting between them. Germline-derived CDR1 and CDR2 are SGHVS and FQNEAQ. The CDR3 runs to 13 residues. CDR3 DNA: TGTGCCAGCAGCTTTTTATCTGCGGATGAGCAGTTCTTC. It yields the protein CASSFLSADEQFF. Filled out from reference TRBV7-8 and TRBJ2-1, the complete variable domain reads GAGVSQSPRYKVAKRGQDVALRCDPISGHVSLFWYQQALGQGPEFLTYFQNEAQLDKSGLPSDRFFAERPEGSVSTLKIQRTQQEDSAVYLCASSFLSADEQFFGPGTRLTVL.

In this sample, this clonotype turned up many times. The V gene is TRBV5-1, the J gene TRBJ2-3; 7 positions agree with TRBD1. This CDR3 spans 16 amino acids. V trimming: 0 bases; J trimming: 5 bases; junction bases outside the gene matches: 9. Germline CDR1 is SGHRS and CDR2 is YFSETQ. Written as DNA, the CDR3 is TGCGCCAGCAGCTTGGGGATCGGACAGGTGTTAGATACGCAGTATTTT. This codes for CASSLGIGQVLDTQYF.

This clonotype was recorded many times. The CDR3: CASSFRGTGELFF. The DNA for the CDR3 is TGTGCCAGCAGCTTCAGGGGCACCGGGGAGCTGTTTTTT. V usage is TRBV11-2 and J usage is TRBJ2-2, with a weak D call TRBD1 (6 bases). Trimming removed 3 bases from V and 4 bases from J, with 6 bases in between. Germline V gene sequence: CDR1 SGHAT, CDR2 FQNNGV. This CDR3 comprises 13 residues.

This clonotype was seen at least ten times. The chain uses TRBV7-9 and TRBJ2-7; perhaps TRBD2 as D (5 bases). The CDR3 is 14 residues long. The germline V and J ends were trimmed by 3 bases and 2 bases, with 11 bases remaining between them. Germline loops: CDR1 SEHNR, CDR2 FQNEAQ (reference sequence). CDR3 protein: CASSFGAAAYEQYF. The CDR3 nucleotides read TGTGCCAGCAGCTTCGGAGCGGCCGCCTACGAGCAGTACTTC.

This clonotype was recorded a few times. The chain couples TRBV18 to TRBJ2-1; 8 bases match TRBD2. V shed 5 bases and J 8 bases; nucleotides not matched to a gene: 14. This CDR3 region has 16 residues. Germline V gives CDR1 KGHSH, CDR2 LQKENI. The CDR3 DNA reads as TGTGCCAGCTCAACAAGACTAGCGCGGAAACAGGATGAGCAGTTCTTC. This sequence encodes CASSTRLARKQDEQFF.

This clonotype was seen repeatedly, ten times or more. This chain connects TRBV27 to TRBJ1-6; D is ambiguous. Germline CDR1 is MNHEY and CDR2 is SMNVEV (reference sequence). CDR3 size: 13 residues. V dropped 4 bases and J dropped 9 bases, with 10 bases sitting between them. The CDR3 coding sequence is TGTGCCAGCAGTTCGCGGGCGGGTTCACCCCTCCACTTT. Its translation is CASSSRAGSPLHF.

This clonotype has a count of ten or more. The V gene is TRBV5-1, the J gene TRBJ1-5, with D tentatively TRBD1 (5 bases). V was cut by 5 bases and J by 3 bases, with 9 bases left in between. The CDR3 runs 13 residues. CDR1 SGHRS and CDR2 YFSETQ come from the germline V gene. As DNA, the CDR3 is TGCGCCAGCAGAAGGGACTCCAATCAGCCCCAGCATTTT. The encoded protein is CASRRDSNQPQHF. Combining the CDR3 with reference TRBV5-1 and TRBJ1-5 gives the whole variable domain KAGVTQTPRYLIKTRGQQVTLSCSPISGHRSVSWYQQTPGQGLQFLFEYFSETQRNKGNFPGRFSGRQFSNSRSEMNVSTLELGDSALYLCASRRDSNQPQHFGDGTRLSIL.

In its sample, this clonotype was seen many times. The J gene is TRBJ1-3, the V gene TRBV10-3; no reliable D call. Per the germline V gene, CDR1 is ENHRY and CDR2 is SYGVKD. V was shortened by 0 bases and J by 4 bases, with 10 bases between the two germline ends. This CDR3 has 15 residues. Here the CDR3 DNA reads TGTGCCATCAGTGAGTCCAGTGGCGGGGGAAACACCATATATTTT. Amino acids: CAISESSGGGNTIYF.

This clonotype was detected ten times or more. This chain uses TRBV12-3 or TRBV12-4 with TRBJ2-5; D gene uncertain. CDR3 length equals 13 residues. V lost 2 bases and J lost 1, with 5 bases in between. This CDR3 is CASSLYSQETQYF. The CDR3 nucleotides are TGTGCCAGCAGTTTATACAGCCAAGAGACCCAGTACTTC.

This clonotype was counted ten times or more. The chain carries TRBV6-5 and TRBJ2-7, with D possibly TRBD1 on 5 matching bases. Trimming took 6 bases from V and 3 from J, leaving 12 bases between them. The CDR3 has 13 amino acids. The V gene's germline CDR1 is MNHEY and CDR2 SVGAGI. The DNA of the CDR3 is TGTGCCAGCAGGTCAGACAGCTACTACGAGCAGTACTTC. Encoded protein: CASRSDSYYEQYF.

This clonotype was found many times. Here the CDR3 reads CSVETPLNTEAFF. CDR3 DNA sequence: TGCAGCGTTGAGACGCCACTGAACACTGAAGCTTTCTTT. The chain carries TRBV29-1 and TRBJ1-1; D remains unclear. The CDR3 runs to 13 residues. V dropped 3 bases and J dropped 0 bases, with 8 bases sitting between them. Germline loops: CDR1 SQVTM, CDR2 ANQGSEA.

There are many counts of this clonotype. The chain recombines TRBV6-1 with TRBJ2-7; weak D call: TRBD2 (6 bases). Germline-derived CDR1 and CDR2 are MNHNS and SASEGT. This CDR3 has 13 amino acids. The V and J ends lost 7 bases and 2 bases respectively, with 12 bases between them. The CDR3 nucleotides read TGTGCCAGCAACAACCGCGGGGCCTACGAGCAGTACTTC. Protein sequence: CASNNRGAYEQYF.

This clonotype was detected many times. The CDR3 region has the DNA TGTGCCAGCAGCCACCTCAATGAGCAGTTCTTC. It translates to CASSHLNEQFF. The chain couples TRBV7-2 to TRBJ2-1; D call uncertain. The V gene's germline CDR1 is SGHTA and CDR2 FQGNSA. The CDR3 totals 11 residues. Trimming removed 5 bases from V and 6 bases from J, with 5 bases in between.

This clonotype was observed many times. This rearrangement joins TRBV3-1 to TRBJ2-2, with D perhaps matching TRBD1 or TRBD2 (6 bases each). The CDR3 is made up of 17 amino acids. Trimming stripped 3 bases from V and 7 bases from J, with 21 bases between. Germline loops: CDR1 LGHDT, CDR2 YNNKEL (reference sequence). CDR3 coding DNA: TGTGCCAGCAGCCATCCCAATGGGGGGCCTAGGTACGGGGAGCTGTTTTTT. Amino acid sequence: CASSHPNGGPRYGELFF.

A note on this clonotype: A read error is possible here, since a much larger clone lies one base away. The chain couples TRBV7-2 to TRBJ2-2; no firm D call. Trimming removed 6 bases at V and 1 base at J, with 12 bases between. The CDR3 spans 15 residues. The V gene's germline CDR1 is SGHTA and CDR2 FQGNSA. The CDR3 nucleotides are TGTACCAGCAGACCGACCCTAGGGAACACCGGGGAGCTGTTTTTT. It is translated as CTSRPTLGNTGELFF. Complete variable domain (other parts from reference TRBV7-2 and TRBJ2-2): GAGVSQSPSNKVTEKGKDVELRCDPISGHTALYWYRQSLGQGLEFLIYFQGNSAPDKSGLPSDRFSAERTGGSVSTLTIQRTQQEDSAVYLCTSRPTLGNTGELFFGEGSRLTVL.

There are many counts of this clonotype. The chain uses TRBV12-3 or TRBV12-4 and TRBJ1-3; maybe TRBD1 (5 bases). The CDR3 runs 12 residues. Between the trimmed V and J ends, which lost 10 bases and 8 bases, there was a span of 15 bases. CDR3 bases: TGTGCCACCCTTTGGGGGGGAGACACCATATATTTT. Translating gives CATLWGGDTIYF.

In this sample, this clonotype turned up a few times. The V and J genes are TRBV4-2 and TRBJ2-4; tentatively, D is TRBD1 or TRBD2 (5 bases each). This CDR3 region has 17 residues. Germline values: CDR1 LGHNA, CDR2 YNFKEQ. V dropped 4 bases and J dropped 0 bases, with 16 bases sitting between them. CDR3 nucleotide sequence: TGTGCCAGCAGCCCCCAGGACGGGGCCCTAGCCAAAAACATTCAGTACTTC. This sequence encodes CASSPQDGALAKNIQYF.

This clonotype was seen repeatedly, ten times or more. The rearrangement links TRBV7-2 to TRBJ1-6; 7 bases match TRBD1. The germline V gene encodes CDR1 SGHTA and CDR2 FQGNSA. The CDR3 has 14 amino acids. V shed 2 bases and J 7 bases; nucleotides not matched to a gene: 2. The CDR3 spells CASSLQQGNSPLHF. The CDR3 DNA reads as TGTGCCAGCAGCTTACAACAGGGGAATTCACCCCTCCACTTT.

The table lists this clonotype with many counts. The CDR3 is CASSQGKGKQYF. The DNA for the CDR3 is TGTGCCAGCAGTCAAGGGAAAGGAAAGCAGTACTTC. The V call is TRBV28, the J call TRBJ2-7; D is unresolved. The CDR3 is 12 amino acids. V lost 5 bases to trimming and J lost 8 bases, with 13 bases between them. Germline CDR1 is MDHEN and CDR2 is SYDVKM.

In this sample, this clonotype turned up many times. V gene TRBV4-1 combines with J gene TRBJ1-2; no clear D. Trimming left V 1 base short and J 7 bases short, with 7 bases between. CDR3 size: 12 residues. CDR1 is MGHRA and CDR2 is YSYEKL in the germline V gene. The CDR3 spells CASSQAASGYTF. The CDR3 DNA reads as TGCGCCAGCAGCCAAGCAGCTAGTGGCTACACCTTC.